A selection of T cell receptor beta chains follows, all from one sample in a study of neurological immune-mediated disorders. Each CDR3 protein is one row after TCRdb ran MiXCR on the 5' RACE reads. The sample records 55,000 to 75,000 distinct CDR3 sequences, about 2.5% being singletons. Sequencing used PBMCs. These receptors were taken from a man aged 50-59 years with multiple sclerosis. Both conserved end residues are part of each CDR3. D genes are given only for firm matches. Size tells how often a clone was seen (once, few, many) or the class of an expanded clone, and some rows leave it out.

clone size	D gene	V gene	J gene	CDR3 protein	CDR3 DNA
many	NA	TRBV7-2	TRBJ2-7	CASSLVHVGGLPYEQYF	TGTGCCAGCAGCTTAGTTCATGTCGGTGGACTACCCTACGAGCAGTACTTC
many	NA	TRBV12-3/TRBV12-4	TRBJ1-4	CASSATSATNEKLFF	TGTGCCAGCAGTGCTACCAGTGCAACTAATGAAAAACTGTTTTTT
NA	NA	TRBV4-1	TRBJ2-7	CASSPRGWAYEQYF	TGCGCCAGCAGCCCAAGGGGGTGGGCCTACGAGCAGTACTTC
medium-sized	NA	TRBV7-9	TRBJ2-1	CASSLAASSNEQFF	TGTGCCAGCAGCTTAGCGGCTAGCTCCAATGAGCAGTTCTTC
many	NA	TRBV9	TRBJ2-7	CASSVELGVLYF	TGTGCCAGCAGCGTAGAGCTGGGGGTTCTGTACTTC
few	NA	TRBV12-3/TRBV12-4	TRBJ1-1	CASSLGQVGTEAFF	TGTGCCAGCAGTTTAGGACAGGTGGGGACTGAAGCTTTCTTT
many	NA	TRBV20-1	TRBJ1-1	CSASLRNTEAFF	TGCAGTGCTTCTCTACGGAACACTGAAGCTTTCTTT
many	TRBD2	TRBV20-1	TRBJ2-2	CSARGTSGRNTGELFF	TGCAGTGCTAGAGGGACTAGCGGGCGGAACACCGGGGAGCTGTTTTTT
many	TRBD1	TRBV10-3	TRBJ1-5	CAISSPGQTEPQHF	TGTGCCATCAGTAGCCCGGGACAGACGGAGCCCCAGCATTTT
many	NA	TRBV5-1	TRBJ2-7	CASSLVSRVYEQYF	TGCGCCAGCAGCTTGGTGTCCAGGGTCTACGAGCAGTACTTC
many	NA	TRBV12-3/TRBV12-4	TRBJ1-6	CASSPGGDNSPLHF	TGTGCCAGCAGCCCCGGTGGGGATAATTCACCCCTCCACTTT
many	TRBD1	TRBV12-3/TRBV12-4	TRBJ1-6	CASSKTGDNSPLHF	TGTGCCAGCAGCAAGACAGGGGATAATTCACCCCTCCACTTT
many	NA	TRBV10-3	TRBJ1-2	CAISEKDFSYGYTF	TGTGCCATCAGTGAGAAGGACTTCTCCTATGGCTACACCTTC
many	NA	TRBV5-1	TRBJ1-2	CASSLAGAGFGYTF	TGCGCCAGCAGCTTGGCCGGGGCAGGGTTTGGCTACACCTTC
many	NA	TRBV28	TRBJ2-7	CASSFTGRAYEQYF	TGTGCCAGCAGTTTCACGGGCAGGGCCTACGAGCAGTACTTC
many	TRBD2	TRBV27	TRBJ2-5	CASSLRGAGGQETQYF	TGTGCCAGCAGTTTAAGGGGAGCGGGGGGCCAAGAGACCCAGTACTTC
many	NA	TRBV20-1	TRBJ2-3	CSARDLLTDTQYF	TGCAGTGCTAGAGATCTTCTGACAGATACGCAGTATTTT
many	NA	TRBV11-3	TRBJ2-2	CASSLLGQGTGELFF	TGTGCCAGCAGCTTGTTGGGACAAGGAACCGGGGAGCTGTTTTTT
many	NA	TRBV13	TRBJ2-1	CASSYRLDEQFF	TGTGCCAGCAGCTATCGTTTGGATGAGCAGTTCTTC
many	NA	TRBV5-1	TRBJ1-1	CASSRDGAGEAFF	TGCGCCAGCAGTCGGGACGGGGCTGGCGAAGCTTTCTTT
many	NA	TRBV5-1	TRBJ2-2	CASSTGDTGELFF	TGCGCCAGCAGCACGGGGGACACCGGGGAGCTGTTTTTT
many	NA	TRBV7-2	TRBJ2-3	CASSLDNTDTQYF	TGTGCCAGCAGCTTAGATAACACAGATACGCAGTATTTT
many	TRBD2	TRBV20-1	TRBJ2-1	CSAPFLAGGANEQFF	TGCAGTGCTCCTTTCTTAGCGGGGGGCGCGAATGAGCAGTTCTTC
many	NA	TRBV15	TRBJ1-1	CATSREGSGSQAFF	TGTGCCACCAGCAGAGAGGGGTCTGGGAGCCAAGCTTTCTTT
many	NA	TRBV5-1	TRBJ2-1	CASSPPTGTYNEQFF	TGCGCCAGCAGCCCCCCGACAGGAACCTACAATGAGCAGTTCTTC
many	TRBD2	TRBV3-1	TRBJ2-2	CASSWTSGVNTGELFF	TGTGCCAGCTCCTGGACTAGCGGGGTCAACACCGGGGAGCTGTTTTTT
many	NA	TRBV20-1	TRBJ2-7	CSARDAGVVYEQYF	TGCAGTGCTAGAGATGCAGGAGTAGTCTACGAGCAGTACTTC
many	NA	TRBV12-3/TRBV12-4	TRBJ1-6	CASSLEGFGFPLHF	TGTGCCAGCAGTTTAGAAGGGTTCGGTTTTCCCCTCCACTTT
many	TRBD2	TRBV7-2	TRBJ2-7	CASSFYSGGSSYEQYF	TGTGCCAGCAGCTTTTATAGCGGGGGGTCATCCTACGAGCAGTACTTC
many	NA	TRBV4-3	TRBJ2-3	CASSHGLGGGRPTDTQYF	TGCGCCAGCAGCCATGGCCTTGGAGGGGGTCGTCCCACAGATACGCAGTATTTT
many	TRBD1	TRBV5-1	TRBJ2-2	CASSQDRGQTGELFF	TGCGCCAGCAGCCAGGACAGGGGGCAAACCGGGGAGCTGTTTTTT
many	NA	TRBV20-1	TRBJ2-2	CSARDQHTGELFF	TGCAGTGCTAGAGATCAGCACACCGGGGAGCTGTTTTTT
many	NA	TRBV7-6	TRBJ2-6	CASKGVLNSGANVLTF	TGTGCCAGCAAAGGGGTCTTAAACTCTGGGGCCAACGTCCTGACTTTC
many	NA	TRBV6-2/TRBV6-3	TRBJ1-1	CAGTGPKAFF	TGTGCCGGAACCGGGCCTAAAGCTTTCTTT
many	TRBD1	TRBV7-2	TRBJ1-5	CASSLRWDRVSNQPQHF	TGTGCCAGCAGCTTAAGGTGGGACAGGGTTAGCAATCAGCCCCAGCATTTT
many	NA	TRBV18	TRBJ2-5	CASSPARETQYF	TGTGCCAGCTCACCAGCGAGAGAGACCCAGTACTTC
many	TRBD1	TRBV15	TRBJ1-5	CATSRGWQGDNQPQHF	TGTGCCACCAGCAGAGGGTGGCAGGGGGACAATCAGCCCCAGCATTTT
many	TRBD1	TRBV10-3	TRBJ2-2	CAISWDSKLANTGELFF	TGTGCCATCAGCTGGGACAGTAAATTAGCGAACACCGGGGAGCTGTTTTTT
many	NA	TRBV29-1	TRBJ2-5	CGAGETQYF	TGCGGGGCAGGGGAGACCCAGTACTTC
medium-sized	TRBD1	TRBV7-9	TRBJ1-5	CASSRGTADQPQHF	TGTGCCAGCAGCAGGGGGACAGCCGATCAGCCCCAGCATTTT
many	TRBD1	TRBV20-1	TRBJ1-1	CSAKGQGVDTEAFF	TGCAGTGCTAAGGGACAGGGGGTCGACACTGAAGCTTTCTTT
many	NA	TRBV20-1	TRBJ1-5	CSARERTDNQPQHF	TGCAGTGCTAGAGAAAGGACAGACAATCAGCCCCAGCATTTT
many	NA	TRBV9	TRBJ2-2	CASSVTQLGTGELFF	TGTGCCAGCAGCGTGACTCAGCTCGGCACCGGGGAGCTGTTTTTT
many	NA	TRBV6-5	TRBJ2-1	CASRLGQSSYNEQFF	TGTGCCAGCAGACTCGGACAGAGCTCCTACAATGAGCAGTTCTTC
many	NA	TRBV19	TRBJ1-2	CASSRVGGYTF	TGTGCCAGTAGTCGCGTGGGTGGCTACACCTTC
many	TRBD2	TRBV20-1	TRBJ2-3	CSATSGGVDTQYF	TGCAGTGCCACTAGCGGGGGGGTTGATACGCAGTATTTT
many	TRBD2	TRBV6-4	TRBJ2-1	CASSATSGDSGKEQFF	TGTGCCAGCAGTGCTACTAGCGGGGACTCTGGTAAGGAGCAGTTCTTC
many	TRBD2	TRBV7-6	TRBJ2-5	CASSLAGSGGEETQYF	TGTGCCAGCAGCTTAGCAGGGAGCGGGGGCGAAGAGACCCAGTACTTC
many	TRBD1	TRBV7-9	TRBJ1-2	CASSSGTGDYTF	TGTGCCAGCAGCTCGGGGACAGGGGACTACACCTTC
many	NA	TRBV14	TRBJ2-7	CASSQQGPYEQYF	TGTGCCAGCAGCCAGCAGGGACCCTACGAGCAGTACTTC
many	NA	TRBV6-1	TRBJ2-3	CASSESRPAGTQYF	TGTGCCAGCAGTGAATCCCGGCCCGCCGGTACGCAGTATTTT
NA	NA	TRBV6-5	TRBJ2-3	CASRPGEKADTQYF	TGTGCCAGCAGACCAGGGGAGAAGGCAGATACGCAGTATTTT
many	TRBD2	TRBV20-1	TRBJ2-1	CSLSRGGRSNEQFF	TGCAGCCTCTCCCGGGGGGGACGGTCCAATGAGCAGTTCTTC
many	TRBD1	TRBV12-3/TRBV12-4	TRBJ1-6	CASSGQGNSPLHF	TGTGCCAGCAGCGGACAGGGAAATTCACCCCTCCACTTT
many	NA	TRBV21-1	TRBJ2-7	CATSKRGAPAVRYEQYF	TGTGCCACCTCTAAGCGGGGGGCTCCCGCCGTGCGATACGAGCAGTACTTC
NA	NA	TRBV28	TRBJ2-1	CASRITYNEQFF	TGTGCCAGCAGGATAACCTACAATGAGCAGTTCTTC
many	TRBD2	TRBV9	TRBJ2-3	CASSVEIRGGDTQYF	TGTGCCAGCAGCGTAGAGATTCGGGGGGGAGATACGCAGTATTTT
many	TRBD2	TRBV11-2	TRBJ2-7	CASSWGLAGEQYF	TGTGCCAGCAGCTGGGGACTAGCTGGGGAGCAGTACTTC
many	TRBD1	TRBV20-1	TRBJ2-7	CSAKPGQQNSSYEQYF	TGCAGTGCCAAGCCGGGACAGCAAAATTCCTCCTACGAGCAGTACTTC